The source of this T cell receptor (beta chain) is a study of cytomegalovirus exposure and HLA in healthy donors. Researchers ran the PCR with 60 Vbeta and 13 Jbeta primers. Produced via immunoSEQ multiplex PCR; TCRdb's table is partial and in-frame only. Of about 180,000 clones listed, approximately 82% are singletons. Study-wide findings and caveats: Across donors, most TCRs were seen rarely, yet some public ones were widespread. A later analysis found common viral pathogens apparently linked to several of the most significant clusters. Upon later analysis, TCR association rates were observed to vary by HLA locus, being highest for DRB1 and lowest for HLA-C.

Note on this clone: Its specificity is not known.

Sample: PBMCs. This clonotype originated in a girl aged 2 to 10 in good health and CMV-seropositive.

CDR3 loop: CAITQQGTGELFF. The CDR3 DNA follows: TGTGCCATCACCCAACAGGGTACCGGGGAGCTGTTTTTT. V and J are TRBV10-3 and TRBJ2-2, with a weak D call TRBD1 (6 bases). Germline CDR1 is ENHRY and CDR2 is SYGVKD. The CDR3 has 13 amino acids. V gave up 7 bases and J gave up 5 bases, with 11 bases separating them.